This record concerns one T cell receptor (beta chain) sequence. As yet, its antigen is unknown. The source of the sample is a study of radiotherapy plus CTLA-4 blockade in lung cancer. Study-level information: Objective responses arose in approximately 17% of patients, and under 40% experienced disease control. Study results and limitations: TCR clones originating in tumors grew in number in blood after radiotherapy plus ipilimumab. Per reports, early blood T cell clone dynamics, plus interferon-beta, forecast response most strongly.

Generated by immunoSEQ multiplex PCR, the TCRdb table keeps only in-frame clones and is missing some. The sample has approximately 83,000 clones, about four fifths seen once. V gave up 1 base and J gave up 1 base; unmatched junction bases: 8. Germline values: CDR1 MNHNS, CDR2 SASEGT. This CDR3 has 17 amino acids. The rearrangement joins TRBV6-1 to TRBJ2-7; 9 nucleotides match TRBD2. The clonotype was recovered from a human donor with non-small cell lung cancer who had a partial response to radiotherapy plus ipilimumab. Some clones in this sample may be carry-over from other donors' samples. The source material was peripheral blood, sampled from a patient treated with radiotherapy plus ipilimumab. CDR3 region: CASSEEYLAGRSYEQYF. The CDR3 bases are TGTGCCAGCAGTGAAGAGTATCTAGCGGGAAGGTCCTACGAGCAGTACTTC.